These 13 T cell receptor beta chains were all obtained from the same sample, sequenced in a study of shared clonotypes between healthy human individuals. Assay used: immunoSEQ multiplex PCR; TCRdb lists only in-frame clones, some missing. This table holds over 850,000 clones, around 78% found once. Sequenced input: memory CD4+ T cells from PBMCs. As to subset: CD45RA-negative fraction. These receptors originate from a man aged 18 to 29 in good health. Some clones in this sample may be carry-over from other donors' samples.

This clone was detected only a few times. This chain uses TRBV30 with TRBJ1-5, with unresolved D. V was trimmed by 2 bases and J by 5 bases, leaving 13 bases between them. The CDR3 is 14 amino acids. Germline assignment: CDR1 GTSNPN and CDR2 SVGIG (reference sequence). Written as DNA, the CDR3 is TGTGCCTGGAGTACCGGGAGAGTAGATCAGCCCCAGCATTTT. This translates into CAWSTGRVDQPQHF.

V and J are TRBV7-6 and TRBJ2-7, with D perhaps matching TRBD2 (8 bases). The germline V gene encodes CDR1 SGHVS and CDR2 FNYEAQ. V was pared by 5 bases and J by 0 bases, with 20 bases between. The CDR3 is 17 amino acids. The CDR3 loop is CASSEGGGTAISYEQYF. CDR3 nucleotide sequence: TGTGCCAGCAGCGAAGGCGGGGGGACAGCTATCTCCTACGAGCAGTACTTC.

The gene calls are TRBV28 and TRBJ1-2; TRBD1 might be the D (6 bases). Trimming cost V 4 bases and J 7 bases, with 16 bases left between them. The germline gives CDR1 MDHEN, CDR2 SYDVKM. This CDR3 is built from 14 residues. The CDR3 reads CASSSLDRFAGYTF. The CDR3 DNA reads as TGTGCCAGCAGTTCCCTCGACAGGTTCGCTGGCTACACCTTC.

This clone showed up many times. The chain uses TRBV2 and TRBJ2-2, with D maybe TRBD2 (7 bases). Germline V gene data show CDR1 as SNHLY and CDR2 as FYNNEI. This CDR3 spans 16 amino acids. V was trimmed by 5 bases and J by 3 bases, leaving 16 bases between them. DNA of the CDR3: TGTGCCAGCAGTATAGGGGGGGCCACCCACACCGGGGAGCTGTTTTTT. The encoded protein is CASSIGGATHTGELFF.

On this clone: Given a much more abundant clone one base away, this may be a read error. Other DNA sequences within the sample encode an identical CDR3. V and J are TRBV28 and TRBJ1-1; no definite D call. The V end was cut by 6 bases, the J end by 1 base, with 3 bases between. Germline CDR1 and CDR2: MDHEN and SYDVKM. The CDR3 loop spans 11 amino acids. For the CDR3, the DNA is TGTGCCAGCAGCTGGAACACTGAAGCTTTCTTT. This translates into CASSWNTEAFF.

The CDR3 sequence: CASSVDREGAETQYF. The DNA of the CDR3 is TGTGCCAGCAGCGTAGATCGGGAGGGGGCAGAGACCCAGTACTTC. The rearrangement links TRBV9 to TRBJ2-5; tentative D call: TRBD2 (8 bases). The V end was cut by 0 bases, the J end by 4 bases, with 13 bases between. In germline, CDR1 is SGDLS, CDR2 YYNGEE. This CDR3 has 15 amino acids.

The V gene is TRBV7-2, the J gene TRBJ2-5; D remains unclear. The CDR3 has 13 amino acids. V gave up 1 base and J gave up 5 bases, with 8 bases separating them. The germline gives CDR1 SGHTA, CDR2 FQGNSA. In nucleotides, the CDR3 is TGTGCCAGCAGCTTAGAATACGCGGAGACCCAGTACTTC. Translated: CASSLEYAETQYF.

The rearrangement joins TRBV11-1 to TRBJ1-1; the D gene is possibly TRBD1 (6 bases). Trimming removed 5 bases at V and 0 bases at J, with 10 bases between. Germline V gives CDR1 SGHAT, CDR2 FQDESV (reference sequence). The length of the CDR3 is 14 residues. CDR3 in DNA: TGTGCCAGCAGCCGGACAGATCTGAACACTGAAGCTTTCTTT. It codes for CASSRTDLNTEAFF.

The chain recombines TRBV5-4 with TRBJ2-5; 11 bases line up with TRBD2. This CDR3 region has 20 residues. V gave up 2 bases and J gave up 3 bases; unmatched junction bases: 18. Germline assignment: CDR1 SGHNT and CDR2 YYREEE (reference sequence). CDR3 loop: CASSFRRYTGTSGIKETQYF. The CDR3 DNA is TGTGCCAGCAGCTTCCGACGTTATACCGGGACTAGCGGCATAAAAGAGACCCAGTACTTC.

This chain uses TRBV5-1 with TRBJ2-2, with TRBD1 matching over 11 bases. This CDR3 is built from 17 residues. V was pared by 4 bases and J by 0 bases, with 5 bases of the junction left unmatched. CDR1 is SGHRS and CDR2 is YFSETQ in the germline V gene. CDR3 residues: CASSPGQGGTNTGELFF. In nucleotides, the CDR3 is TGCGCCAGCAGCCCGGGACAGGGGGGAACGAACACCGGGGAGCTGTTTTTT.

The chain has TRBV5-8 and TRBJ1-5; D gene unclear. This CDR3 comprises 14 residues. V lost 0 bases, J lost 3 bases, and 7 bases lay in between. CDR1 SGHTS and CDR2 YDEGEE come from the germline V gene. CDR3 nucleotide sequence: TGTGCCAGCAGCTTGGACAGCCACAATCAGCCCCAGCATTTT. This sequence encodes CASSLDSHNQPQHF.

The chain joins TRBV5-1 to TRBJ2-7, with D tentatively TRBD1 (6 bases). V lost 5 bases and J 3 bases, leaving 18 bases between the germline ends. From germline, CDR1 is SGHRS and CDR2 YFSETQ. This CDR3 region has 15 residues. For the CDR3, the DNA is TGCGCCAGCAGTAGCTTTAGCACAGGGCTCTACGAGCAGTACTTC. This codes for CASSSFSTGLYEQYF.

CDR3 sequence reads: CASSLRSGSSTDTQYF. The CDR3 region has the DNA TGTGCCAGCAGTTTGAGGAGCGGGAGTTCCACAGATACGCAGTATTTT. This chain joins TRBV28 and TRBJ2-3, with 8 bases lining up with TRBD2. CDR3 length equals 16 residues. The V segment lost 3 bases and the J segment 2 bases; nucleotides outside the gene matches: 7. CDR1 and CDR2 (germline): MDHEN, SYDVKM.